Following are 29 T cell receptor beta chains from one sample sequenced in a study of T cells in Graves' hyperthyroidism and ophthalmopathy. TCR beta CDR3 sequences were amplified from RNA transcripts. The study used the HTBI primer set for a first-round RT-PCR of the TCR CDR3. One entry per CDR3 protein, called by TCRdb with MiXCR from the multiplex PCR reads. The sample holds roughly 500,000 distinct CDR3 sequences, approximately 14% seen once. The material sequenced was blood. The receptor source for this set is a woman aged 25 to 45 with Graves' hyperthyroidism that later progressed to Graves' ophthalmopathy.

This clonotype was picked up many times. CDR3 coding DNA: TGTGCCAGCAGTTCCCAGGGACCCACAGATACGCAGTATTTT. It yields the protein CASSSQGPTDTQYF. J is TRBJ2-3 and V is TRBV28, with D possibly being TRBD1 or TRBD2 (5 bases each). This CDR3 comprises 14 residues. The germline CDR1 and CDR2 sequences are MDHEN and SYDVKM. Deletions cut 4 bases from V and 2 bases from J, with 10 bases between.

This clonotype was recorded many times. CDR3 bases: TGCAGTGCTAGAGGACAGGGTAGCTCCTACAATGAGCAGTTCTTC. It yields the protein CSARGQGSSYNEQFF. The genes are TRBV20-1 and TRBJ2-1; TRBD1 agrees at 7 bases. The trim removed 1 base at V and 0 bases at J, leaving 3 bases unmatched. CDR3 length equals 15 residues. CDR1 DFQATT and CDR2 SNEGSKA come from the germline V gene (reference sequence).

In this sample, this clonotype turned up many times. The rearrangement uses TRBV7-9 and TRBJ2-7, with 9 bases aligning to TRBD1. The J segment lost 4 bases and the V segment lost 5 bases, leaving 6 bases of the junction unmatched. The length of the CDR3 is 14 residues. Germline assignment: CDR1 SEHNR and CDR2 FQNEAQ (reference sequence). The DNA for the CDR3 is TGTGCCAGCAGCGCAGTTGGACAGGGGTACGAGCAGTACTTC. This encodes CASSAVGQGYEQYF.

The chain uses TRBV6-1 and TRBJ2-7, with D unclear. V was clipped by 6 bases and J by 6 bases, with 12 bases between them. Per germline, CDR1 MNHNS and CDR2 SASEGT. The CDR3 totals 12 residues. The DNA of the CDR3 is TGTGCCAGCAGAGGCCCCGCCGGCGAGCAGTACTTC. Translated, it gives CASRGPAGEQYF.

The chain carries TRBV20-1 and TRBJ2-7; 11 bases are a match to TRBD2. This CDR3 comprises 13 residues. The germline CDR1 and CDR2 sequences are DFQATT and SNEGSKA (reference sequence). J was trimmed by 6 bases and V by 0 bases; bases with no gene match: 1. CDR3 bases: TGCAGTGCTAGAGAAACTAGCGGGAGCGAGCAGTACTTC. Its protein product is CSARETSGSEQYF.

In its sample, this clonotype was seen a few times. This CDR3 is CASSPGRGLGYGYTF. The CDR3 DNA reads as TGTGCCAGCAGCCCGGGACGGGGCTTGGGCTATGGCTACACCTTC. The V call is TRBV6-1, the J call TRBJ1-2; D perhaps matches TRBD1 (5 bases). V was cut by 6 bases and J by 4 bases, with 18 bases left in between. Germline V gene sequence: CDR1 MNHNS, CDR2 SASEGT. The CDR3 sequence is 15 residues long.

This clonotype has at least ten counts. The gene calls are TRBV14 and TRBJ2-5; D unclear. The CDR3 runs 11 residues. Germline V gives CDR1 SGHDN, CDR2 FVKESK. The V end lost 3 bases, the J end lost 5 bases, and 4 bases lay between the germline ends. The CDR3 bases are TGTGCCAGCAGCCATTCTGAGACCCAGTACTTC. This codes for CASSHSETQYF.

This clonotype was seen only once. This chain uses TRBV28 with TRBJ1-2; TRBD1 agrees at 8 bases. J gave up 6 bases and V 4 bases, and 7 bases lay outside the gene matches. CDR1 MDHEN and CDR2 SYDVKM come from the germline V gene. There are 14 residues in the CDR3. The CDR3 sequence is CASSSRQGSDGYTF. For the CDR3, the DNA is TGTGCCAGCAGTTCTCGACAGGGGTCGGATGGCTACACCTTC.

This clonotype has at least ten counts. This sequence joins TRBV13 and TRBJ2-7; 9 bases agree with TRBD2. The CDR3 covers 17 residues. Losses at the gene ends were 0 bases for V and 2 bases for J; bases not matched to a gene: 8. Germline V lookup: CDR1 PRHDT, CDR2 FYEKMQ (reference sequence). The CDR3 sequence: CASSLGARGLATYEQYF. In DNA, the CDR3 is TGTGCCAGCAGCTTAGGGGCGCGGGGACTAGCTACCTACGAGCAGTACTTC.

The sample holds many counts of this clonotype. DNA of the CDR3: TGTGCCAGCAGTTACTCGAATTCGGGATCCTACGAGCAGTACTTC. It encodes CASSYSNSGSYEQYF. The V gene is TRBV6-6, the J gene TRBJ2-7, with a weak D call TRBD2 (5 bases). V lost 0 bases to trimming and J lost 1 base, with 10 bases between them. Germline V CDR1 and CDR2: MNHNY, SVGAGI (reference sequence). This CDR3 region has 15 residues.

As for this clonotype: A read error may explain this, as a much larger clone is one base away. The chain joins TRBV7-2 to TRBJ2-1; D gene ambiguous. The CDR3 totals 12 residues. V was cut by 4 bases and J by 6 bases, with 7 bases left in between. Looked up from germline, CDR1 is SGHTA and CDR2 is FQGNSA. The chain's CDR3 is CASSSYSNEQFF. CDR3 bases: TGTGCCAGCAGCTCCTACAGCAATGAGCAGTTCTTC.

This clonotype showed up many times. J is TRBJ2-1 and V is TRBV14; unclear D gene. The V gene lost 1 base and the J gene lost 13 bases, with 14 bases spanning the gap. The germline V gene encodes CDR1 SGHDN and CDR2 FVKESK. The CDR3 runs to 13 residues. The CDR3 region is CASSQVPETLQFF. The CDR3 DNA reads as TGTGCCAGCAGCCAAGTCCCCGAGACACTTCAGTTCTTC. Together with reference TRBV14 and TRBJ2-1, the CDR3 gives the full variable domain: EAGVTQFPSHSVIEKGQTVTLRCDPISGHDNLYWYRRVMGKEIKFLLHFVKESKQDESGMPNNRFLAERTGGTYSTLKVQPAELEDSGVYFCASSQVPETLQFFGPGTRLTVL.

The genes are TRBV5-1 and TRBJ2-1, with D uncertain. The germline gives CDR1 SGHRS, CDR2 YFSETQ. V was shortened by 4 bases and J by 4 bases, with 9 bases between the two germline ends. The CDR3 totals 13 residues. DNA for the CDR3: TGCGCCAGCAGCCGAGCAGAATACAATGAGCAGTTCTTC. Protein: CASSRAEYNEQFF. Together with reference TRBV5-1 and TRBJ2-1, the CDR3 gives the full variable domain: KAGVTQTPRYLIKTRGQQVTLSCSPISGHRSVSWYQQTPGQGLQFLFEYFSETQRNKGNFPGRFSGRQFSNSRSEMNVSTLELGDSALYLCASSRAEYNEQFFGPGTRLTVL.

The chain has TRBV3-2 and TRBJ2-3; the DNA was not compared with TRBD2, the D call given in the table. TRBV3-2 is marked as a pseudogene. This CDR3 contains 17 residues. CDR3 loop: CASSQAPGGRCTDTQYF. CDR3 nucleotide sequence: TGTGCCAGCAGCCAGGCCCCCGGCGGGAGGTGCACAGATACGCAGTATTTT.

The chain uses TRBV30 and TRBJ2-7; D is possibly TRBD2 (6 bases). The length of the CDR3 is 10 residues. Germline-derived CDR1 and CDR2 are GTSNPN and SVGIG (reference sequence). The V and J ends lost 5 bases and 4 bases respectively, with 6 bases between them. CDR3 in DNA: TGTGCCTGGGGGACTTACGAGCAGTACTTC. Its protein is CAWGTYEQYF.

The sample holds many counts of this clonotype. The V and J genes are TRBV7-9 and TRBJ2-3; D unclear. This CDR3 contains 15 residues. Germline V lookup: CDR1 SEHNR, CDR2 FQNEAQ (reference sequence). Trimming removed 8 bases at V and 2 bases at J, with 17 bases between. CDR3 nucleotide sequence: TGTGCCAGCGGGCCCCGGAACACATACACAGATACGCAGTATTTT. This sequence encodes CASGPRNTYTDTQYF. Full variable domain (missing parts from reference TRBV7-9 and TRBJ2-3): DTGVSQNPRHKITKRGQNVTFRCDPISEHNRLYWYRQTLGQGPEFLTYFQNEAQLEKSRLLSDRFSAERPKGSFSTLEIQRTEQGDSAMYLCASGPRNTYTDTQYFGPGTRLTVL.

This clonotype has at least ten counts. The CDR3 bases are TGTGCCAGCAGCTTAAGTGGGACTAGTTCCAATGAGCAGTTCTTC. This sequence encodes CASSLSGTSSNEQFF. The V gene is TRBV7-3, the J gene TRBJ2-1, with 8 bases that match TRBD2. Losses at the gene ends were 1 base for V and 6 bases for J; bases not matched to a gene: 5. The CDR3 runs 15 residues. Germline lookup yields CDR1 SGHTA and CDR2 FQGTGA.

The gene calls are TRBV7-6 and TRBJ2-1; 15 bases map to TRBD2. V lost 1 base and J lost 7; bases outside the gene matches: 2. The CDR3 totals 16 residues. Germline loops: CDR1 SGHVS, CDR2 FNYEAQ. DNA of the CDR3: TGTGCCAGCAGCTTAGACGGACTAGCGGGAGGGAATGAGCAGTTCTTC. This encodes CASSLDGLAGGNEQFF.

This clonotype has at least ten counts. The rearrangement uses TRBV3-1 and TRBJ2-3; D not resolved. The CDR3 is 14 residues long. V was cut by 1 base and J by 4 bases, with 9 bases left in between. In germline, CDR1 is LGHDT, CDR2 YNNKEL (reference sequence). The DNA for the CDR3 is TGTGCCAGCAGCCAAGGGACCGTAGCAGATACGCAGTATTTT. Translation: CASSQGTVADTQYF.

This chain connects TRBV19 to TRBJ1-5, with unresolved D. Per the germline V gene, CDR1 is LNHDA and CDR2 is SQIVND (reference sequence). The CDR3 is 13 amino acids. The V end lost 0 bases, the J end lost 6 bases, and 6 bases lay between the germline ends. CDR3 sequence: CASSIDRGQPQHF. The CDR3 DNA reads TGTGCCAGTAGTATAGACCGGGGTCAGCCCCAGCATTTT.

On this clonotype: This could be a read error, since a much larger clone is one nucleotide away. The CDR3 does not close with the conserved phenylalanine or tryptophan, likely indicating a read error. The chain employs TRBV14 and TRBJ2-2; a weak D match, TRBD2 (5 bases). The CDR3 length is 15 residues. CDR1 SGHDN and CDR2 FVKESK come from the germline V gene. V shed 4 bases and J shed 5 bases, with 14 bases lying between them. The CDR3 reads CASSPRTAETGELFS. The CDR3 coding sequence is TGTGCCAGCAGCCCTCGGACTGCGGAGACCGGGGAGCTGTTTTCT.

This clonotype was recorded a few times. V is TRBV4-1 and J is TRBJ2-3; D remains ambiguous. Germline CDR1 reads MGHRA; CDR2 reads YSYEKL. CDR3 length: 15 amino acids. Trimming shortened V by 0 bases and J by 4 bases, and 11 bases separated the two germline ends. The CDR3 DNA sequence: TGCGCCAGCAGCCAAGATAACCCGAGCGCAGATACGCAGTATTTT. It translates to CASSQDNPSADTQYF.

The V gene is TRBV25-1, the J gene TRBJ2-7, with D possibly being TRBD2 (6 bases). Germline V gives CDR1 MGHDK, CDR2 SYGVNS. The CDR3 totals 13 residues. V dropped 3 bases and J dropped 6 bases, with 12 bases sitting between them. CDR3 bases: TGTGCCAGCAGTGATGCGGGGAGAGGCGAGCAGTACTTC. This sequence encodes CASSDAGRGEQYF.

Worth noting for this clonotype: A much larger clone lies a single base off, so this may be a read error. The chain has TRBV20-1 and TRBJ2-2; D possibly corresponds to TRBD1 (6 bases). V lost 1 base to trimming and J lost 5 bases, with 8 bases between them. Germline CDR1 reads DFQATT; CDR2 reads SNEGSKA (reference sequence). The CDR3 sequence is 13 residues long. In DNA form, the CDR3 reads TGCAGTGCTAGAGTGGGGGCGACCGGGGAGCTGTTTTTT. This codes for CSARVGATGELFF.

This clonotype was recorded once. The chain employs TRBV9 and TRBJ2-7, with 11 bases matching TRBD2. Trimming took 4 bases from V and 6 from J; bases not matched to a gene: 6. Germline CDR1 is SGDLS and CDR2 is YYNGEE. The CDR3 is 14 residues long. CDR3 protein: CASSPQGTSGEQYF. For the CDR3, the DNA is TGTGCCAGCAGCCCTCAAGGGACTAGCGGCGAGCAGTACTTC. The full variable domain, its missing parts supplied by reference TRBV9 and TRBJ2-7, is DSGVTQTPKHLITATGQRVTLRCSPRSGDLSVYWYQQSLDQGLQFLIQYYNGEERAKGNILERFSAQQFPDLHSELNLSSLELGDSALYFCASSPQGTSGEQYFGPGTRLTVT.

For this clonotype: Likely a read error: the CDR3 ends without its conserved phenylalanine or tryptophan. V usage is TRBV7-9 and J usage is TRBJ2-1, with a weak D call TRBD1 (6 bases). Germline CDR1 SEHNR, CDR2 FQNEAQ (reference sequence). CDR3 length: 13 residues. Trimming left V 5 bases short and J 4 bases short, with 9 bases between. CDR3 in DNA: TGTGCCAGCAGCCTCGGGACATACAATGAGCAGTTCTCC. As protein: CASSLGTYNEQFS.

This clonotype was found a few times. V and J are TRBV20-1 and TRBJ1-2, with TRBD1 matching 8 bases. The CDR3 sequence is 14 residues long. J was trimmed by 4 bases and V by 4 bases; bases with no gene match: 8. Germline CDR1 and CDR2: DFQATT and SNEGSKA (reference sequence). The CDR3 is CSATQGADTYGYTF. For the CDR3, the DNA is TGCAGTGCTACTCAGGGGGCAGATACCTATGGCTACACCTTC.

This clonotype was counted many times. J is TRBJ2-3 and V is TRBV11-2, with 10 nucleotides matching TRBD2. Germline V gene sequence: CDR1 SGHAT, CDR2 FQNNGV. V was pared by 4 bases and J by 5 bases, with 9 bases of the junction left unmatched. The CDR3 is 16 amino acids. The CDR3 DNA sequence: TGTGCCAGCAGCTCCCGGACTAGCGGAAAGGGAGATACGCAGTATTTT. Protein: CASSSRTSGKGDTQYF. Full variable domain (rest looked up from reference TRBV11-2 and TRBJ2-3): EAGVAQSPRYKIIEKRQSVAFWCNPISGHATLYWYQQILGQGPKLLIQFQNNGVVDDSQLPKDRFSAERLKGVDSTLKIQPAKLEDSAVYLCASSSRTSGKGDTQYFGPGTRLTVL.

This clonotype was seen many times. This rearrangement joins TRBV2 to TRBJ1-4; D is possibly TRBD1 (6 bases). Germline V CDR1 and CDR2: SNHLY, FYNNEI. There are 15 residues in the CDR3. V lost 2 bases, J lost 5 bases, and 12 bases lay in between. The DNA of the CDR3 is TGTGCCAGCAGTGAACTGGGACAAGGGAATGAAAAACTGTTTTTT. Translated, it gives CASSELGQGNEKLFF. The full variable domain, with the rest looked up from reference TRBV2 and TRBJ1-4, is EPEVTQTPSHQVTQMGQEVILRCVPISNHLYFYWYRQILGQKVEFLVSFYNNEISEKSEIFDDQFSVERPDGSNFTLKIRSTKLEDSAMYFCASSELGQGNEKLFFGSGTQLSVL.